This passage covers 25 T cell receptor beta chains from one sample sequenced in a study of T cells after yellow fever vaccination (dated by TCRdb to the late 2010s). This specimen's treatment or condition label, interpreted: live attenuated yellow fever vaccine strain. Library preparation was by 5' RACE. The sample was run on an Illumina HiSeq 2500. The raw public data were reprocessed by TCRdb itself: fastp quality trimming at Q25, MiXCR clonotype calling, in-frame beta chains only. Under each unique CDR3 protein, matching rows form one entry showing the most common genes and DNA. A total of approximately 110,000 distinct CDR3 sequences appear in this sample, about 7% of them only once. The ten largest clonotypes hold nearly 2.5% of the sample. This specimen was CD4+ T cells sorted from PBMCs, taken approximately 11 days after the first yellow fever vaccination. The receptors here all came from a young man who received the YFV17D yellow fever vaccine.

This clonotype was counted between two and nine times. The CDR3 spells CSAYERGRTDTQYF. DNA for the CDR3: TGCAGTGCTTATGAGCGGGGTAGGACAGATACGCAGTATTTT. The V and J genes are TRBV20-1 and TRBJ2-3, with TRBD2 identical over 7 bases. The CDR3 totals 14 residues. The junction had 8 bases not matched to a gene; V was cut back by 5 bases and J by 3 bases. Germline V CDR1 and CDR2: DFQATT, SNEGSKA (reference sequence).

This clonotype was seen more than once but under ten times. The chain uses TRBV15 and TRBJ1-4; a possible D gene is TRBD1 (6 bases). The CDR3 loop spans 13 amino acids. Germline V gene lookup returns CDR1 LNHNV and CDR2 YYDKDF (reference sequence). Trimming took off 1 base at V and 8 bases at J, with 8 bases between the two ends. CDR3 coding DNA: TGTGCCACCAGCAGAGCTGGGGGCGAAAAACTGTTTTTT. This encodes CATSRAGGEKLFF.

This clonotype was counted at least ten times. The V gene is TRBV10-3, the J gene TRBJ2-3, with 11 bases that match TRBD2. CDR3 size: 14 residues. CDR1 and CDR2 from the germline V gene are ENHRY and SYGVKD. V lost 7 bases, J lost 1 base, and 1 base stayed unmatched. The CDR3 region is CAIKTSGGTDTQYF. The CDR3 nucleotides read TGTGCCATCAAGACTAGCGGGGGCACAGATACGCAGTATTTT.

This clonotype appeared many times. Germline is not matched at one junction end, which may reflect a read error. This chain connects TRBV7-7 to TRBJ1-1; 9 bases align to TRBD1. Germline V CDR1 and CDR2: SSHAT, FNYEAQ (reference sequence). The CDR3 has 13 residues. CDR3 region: CASSRDREDEAFF. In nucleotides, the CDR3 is TGTGCTAGCAGCAGGGACAGGGAGGATGAAGCTTTCTTT.

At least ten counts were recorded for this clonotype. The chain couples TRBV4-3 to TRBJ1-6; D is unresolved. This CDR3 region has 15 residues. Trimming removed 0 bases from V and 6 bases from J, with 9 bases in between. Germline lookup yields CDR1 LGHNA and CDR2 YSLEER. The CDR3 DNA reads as TGCGCCAGCAGCCAAGACCGGGCAGCTAATTCACCCCTCCACTTT. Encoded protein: CASSQDRAANSPLHF.

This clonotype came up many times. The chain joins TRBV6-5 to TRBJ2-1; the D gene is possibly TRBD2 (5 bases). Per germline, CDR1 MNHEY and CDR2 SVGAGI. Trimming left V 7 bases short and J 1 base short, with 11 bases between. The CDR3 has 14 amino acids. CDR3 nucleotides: TGTGCCAGCACCCCAAGCGGATCCTACAATGAGCAGTTCTTC. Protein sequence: CASTPSGSYNEQFF.

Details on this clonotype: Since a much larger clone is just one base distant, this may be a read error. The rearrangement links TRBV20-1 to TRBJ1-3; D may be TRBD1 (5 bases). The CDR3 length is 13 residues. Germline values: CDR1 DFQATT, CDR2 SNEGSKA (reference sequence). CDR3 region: CSARGISGDTIYF. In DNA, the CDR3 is TGCAGCGCCCGGGGGATCTCTGGAGACACCATATATTTT.

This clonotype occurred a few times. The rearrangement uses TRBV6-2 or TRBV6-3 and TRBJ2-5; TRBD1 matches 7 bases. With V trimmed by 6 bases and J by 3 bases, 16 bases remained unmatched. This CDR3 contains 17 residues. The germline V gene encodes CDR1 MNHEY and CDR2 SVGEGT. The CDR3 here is CASSPLGQAAPEETQYF. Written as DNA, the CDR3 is TGTGCCAGCAGCCCGCTTGGACAGGCGGCCCCCGAAGAGACCCAGTACTTC.

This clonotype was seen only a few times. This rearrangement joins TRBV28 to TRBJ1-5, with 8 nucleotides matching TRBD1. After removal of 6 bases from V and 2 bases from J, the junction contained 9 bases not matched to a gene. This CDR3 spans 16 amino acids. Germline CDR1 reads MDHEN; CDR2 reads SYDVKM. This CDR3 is CASSQPTTGGNQPQHF. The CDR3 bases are TGTGCCAGCAGCCAACCCACGACAGGGGGCAATCAGCCCCAGCATTTT.

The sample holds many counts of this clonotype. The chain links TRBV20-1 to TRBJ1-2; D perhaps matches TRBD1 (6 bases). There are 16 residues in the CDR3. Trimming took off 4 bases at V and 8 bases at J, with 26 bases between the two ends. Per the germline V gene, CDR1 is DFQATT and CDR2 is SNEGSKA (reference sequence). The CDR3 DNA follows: TGCAGTGCTATCTTAGGGGGACGTGGGCTAGTGTGGGGCTACACCTTC. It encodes CSAILGGRGLVWGYTF.

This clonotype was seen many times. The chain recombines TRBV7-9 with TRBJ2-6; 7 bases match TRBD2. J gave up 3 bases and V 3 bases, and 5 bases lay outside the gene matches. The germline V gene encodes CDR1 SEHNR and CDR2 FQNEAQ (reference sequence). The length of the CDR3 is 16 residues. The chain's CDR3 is CASSLGGPGGANVLTF. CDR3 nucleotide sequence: TGTGCCAGCAGCTTGGGAGGGCCTGGTGGGGCCAACGTCCTGACTTTC.

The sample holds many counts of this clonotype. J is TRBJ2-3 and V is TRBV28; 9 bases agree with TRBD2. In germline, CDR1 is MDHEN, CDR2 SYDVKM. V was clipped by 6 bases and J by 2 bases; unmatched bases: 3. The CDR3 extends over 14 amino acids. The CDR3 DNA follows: TGTGCCAGCAGAGGCGGGGGGGTCACAGATACGCAGTATTTT. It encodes CASRGGGVTDTQYF.

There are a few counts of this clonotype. DNA for the CDR3: TGCAGTGCTAGATTAGGGGGCAGGAACCAAGAGACCCAGTACTTC. The encoded protein is CSARLGGRNQETQYF. The gene calls are TRBV20-1 and TRBJ2-5; 7 nucleotides line up with TRBD1. J lost 0 bases, V lost 2 bases, and 6 bases had no gene match. Per the germline V gene, CDR1 is DFQATT and CDR2 is SNEGSKA (reference sequence). This CDR3 is built from 15 residues.

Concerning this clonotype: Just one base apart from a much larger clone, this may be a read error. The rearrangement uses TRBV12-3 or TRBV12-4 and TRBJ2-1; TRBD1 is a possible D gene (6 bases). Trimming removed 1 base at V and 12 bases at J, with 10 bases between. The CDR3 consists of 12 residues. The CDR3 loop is CASSLVQGRQFF. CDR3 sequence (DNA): TGTGCCAGCAGTTTAGTCCAGGGGAGGCAGTTCTTC.

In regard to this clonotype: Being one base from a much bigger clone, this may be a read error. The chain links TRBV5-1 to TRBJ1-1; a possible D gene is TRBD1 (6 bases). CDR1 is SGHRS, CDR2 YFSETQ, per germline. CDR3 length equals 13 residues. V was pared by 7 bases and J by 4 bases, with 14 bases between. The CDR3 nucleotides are TGCGCCAGCGCGGTACAGGGCGTCACTGAAGCTTTCTTT. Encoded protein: CASAVQGVTEAFF. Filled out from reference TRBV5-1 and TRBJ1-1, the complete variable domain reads KAGVTQTPRYLIKTRGQQVTLSCSPISGHRSVSWYQQTPGQGLQFLFEYFSETQRNKGNFPGRFSGRQFSNSRSEMNVSTLELGDSALYLCASAVQGVTEAFFGQGTRLTVV.

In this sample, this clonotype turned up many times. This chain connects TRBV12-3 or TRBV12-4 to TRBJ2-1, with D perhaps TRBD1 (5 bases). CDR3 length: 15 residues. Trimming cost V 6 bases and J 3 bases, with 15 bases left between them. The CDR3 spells CASSPNRQNYNEQFF. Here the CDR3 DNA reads TGTGCCAGCAGCCCTAACAGACAGAACTACAATGAGCAGTTCTTC.

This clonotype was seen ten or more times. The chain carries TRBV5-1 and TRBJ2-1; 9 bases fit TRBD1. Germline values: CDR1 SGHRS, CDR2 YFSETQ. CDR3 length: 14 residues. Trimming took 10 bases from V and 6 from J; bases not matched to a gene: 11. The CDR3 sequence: CACRPPDRGNEQFF. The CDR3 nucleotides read TGCGCCTGCCGTCCACCGGACAGGGGCAATGAGCAGTTCTTC.

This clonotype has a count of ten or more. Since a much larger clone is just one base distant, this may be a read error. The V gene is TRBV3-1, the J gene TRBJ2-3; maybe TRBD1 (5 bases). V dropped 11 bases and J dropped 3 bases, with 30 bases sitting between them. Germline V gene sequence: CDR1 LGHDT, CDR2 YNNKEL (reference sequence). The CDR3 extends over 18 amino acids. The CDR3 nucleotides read TGTGCCTCCTCCGGGCCGATCCGCAGGGATATAGGAACAGATACGCAGTATTTT. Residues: CASSGPIRRDIGTDTQYF.

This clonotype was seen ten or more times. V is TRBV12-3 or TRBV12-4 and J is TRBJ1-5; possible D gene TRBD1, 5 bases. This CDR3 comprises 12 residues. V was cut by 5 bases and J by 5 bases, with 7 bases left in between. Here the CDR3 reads CASSDSYQPQHF. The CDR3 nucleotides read TGTGCCAGCAGTGACAGCTATCAGCCCCAGCATTTT.

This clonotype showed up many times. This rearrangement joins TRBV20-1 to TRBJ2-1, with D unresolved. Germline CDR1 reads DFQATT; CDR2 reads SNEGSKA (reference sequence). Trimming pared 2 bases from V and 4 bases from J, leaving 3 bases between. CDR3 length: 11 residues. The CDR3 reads CSARQYNEQFF. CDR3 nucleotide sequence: TGCAGTGCTAGACAATACAATGAGCAGTTCTTC.

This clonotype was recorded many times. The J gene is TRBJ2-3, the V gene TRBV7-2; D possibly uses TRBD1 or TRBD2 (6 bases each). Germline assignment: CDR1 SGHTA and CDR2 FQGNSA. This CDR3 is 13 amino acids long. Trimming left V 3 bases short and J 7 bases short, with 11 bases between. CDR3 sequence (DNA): TGTGCCAGCAGCTTGGGGGGCCTGAATACGCAGTATTTT. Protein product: CASSLGGLNTQYF.

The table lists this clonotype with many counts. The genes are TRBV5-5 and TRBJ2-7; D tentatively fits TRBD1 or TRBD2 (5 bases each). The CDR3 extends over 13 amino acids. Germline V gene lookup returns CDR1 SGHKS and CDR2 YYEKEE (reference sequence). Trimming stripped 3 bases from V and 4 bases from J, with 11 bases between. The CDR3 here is CASSWDPGYEQYV. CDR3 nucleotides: TGTGCCAGCAGCTGGGACCCGGGGTACGAGCAGTACGTC.

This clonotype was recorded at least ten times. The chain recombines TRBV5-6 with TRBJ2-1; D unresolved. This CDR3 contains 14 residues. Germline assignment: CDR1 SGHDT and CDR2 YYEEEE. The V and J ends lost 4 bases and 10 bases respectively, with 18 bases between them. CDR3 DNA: TGTGCCAGCAGCCCCCTGGACGCCAGTTTGGAGCAGTTCTTC. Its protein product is CASSPLDASLEQFF.

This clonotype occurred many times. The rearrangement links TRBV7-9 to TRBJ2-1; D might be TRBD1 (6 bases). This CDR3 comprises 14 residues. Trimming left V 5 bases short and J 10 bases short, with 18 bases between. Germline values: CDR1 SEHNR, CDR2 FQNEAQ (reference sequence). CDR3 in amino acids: CASSPSKGVGEQFF. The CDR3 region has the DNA TGTGCCAGCAGCCCAAGCAAGGGGGTTGGCGAGCAGTTCTTC. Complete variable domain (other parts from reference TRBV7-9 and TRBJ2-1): DTGVSQNPRHKITKRGQNVTFRCDPISEHNRLYWYRQTLGQGPEFLTYFQNEAQLEKSRLLSDRFSAERPKGSFSTLEIQRTEQGDSAMYLCASSPSKGVGEQFFGPGTRLTVL.

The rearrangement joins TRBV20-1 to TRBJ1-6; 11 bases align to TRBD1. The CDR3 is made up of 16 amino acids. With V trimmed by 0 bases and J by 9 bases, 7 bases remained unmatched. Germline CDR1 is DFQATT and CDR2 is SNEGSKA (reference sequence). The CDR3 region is CSARDRGTGGGSPLHF. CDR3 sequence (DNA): TGCAGTGCTAGAGACCGCGGGACAGGGGGGGGTTCACCCCTCCACTTT.